This TCR beta chain emerged from a study of identical twins. Trimming stripped 1 base from V and 1 base from J, with 17 bases between. Looked up from germline, CDR1 is SGHDN and CDR2 is FVKESK. The CDR3 covers 17 residues. The table lists this clonotype with many counts. cDNA carried unique molecular identifiers, and a universal primer site was added by template switching. Each CDR3 protein is one row after TCRdb ran MiXCR on the 5' RACE reads. The sample lists some 250,000 distinct CDR3 sequences; over 5% were seen once. These sequences were also reported in another study, on T cells expressing NK-cell markers.

The chain has TRBV14 and TRBJ2-7; D is possibly TRBD1 (6 bases). This receptor was identified in a woman aged 18 to 35 in good health. Material for sequencing was CD8+ T cells sorted from blood. This CDR3 reads CASSQATKTGYSYEQYF. The DNA for the CDR3 is TGTGCCAGCAGCCAAGCAACAAAGACAGGATATTCCTACGAGCAGTACTTC.